Shown below are 9 T cell receptor beta chains from a single sample sequenced in a study of cytomegalovirus exposure and HLA in healthy donors. The study ran its PCR with 60 Vbeta and 13 Jbeta primers. Produced via immunoSEQ multiplex PCR; TCRdb's table is partial and in-frame only. The sample has roughly 110,000 clones, around 67% seen once. The sequenced sample consisted of PBMCs. These receptors were obtained from a woman aged 40 to 50 in good health and CMV-seropositive.

This clone was seen just once. The chain is built from TRBV2 and TRBJ2-3; D is undetermined. Germline lookup yields CDR1 SNHLY and CDR2 FYNNEI. This CDR3 region has 11 residues. With 10 bases removed from V and 10 bases from J, the gap between germline ends came to 15 bases. The DNA for the CDR3 is TGTGCCAACATACCCGGGTATGCGCAGTATTTT. Translated, it gives CANIPGYAQYF.

V gene TRBV12-5 combines with J gene TRBJ2-5, with 7 positions matching TRBD2. CDR1 LGHNT and CDR2 FRNRAP come from the germline V gene. The CDR3 extends over 12 amino acids. V shed 4 bases and J 5 bases; nucleotides not matched to a gene: 1. CDR3 nucleotides: TGTGCTAGTGGTTCAGCGGGGGAGACCCAGTACTTC. This sequence encodes CASGSAGETQYF.

The V gene is TRBV7-2, the J gene TRBJ1-2; 7 bases agree with TRBD1. CDR3 size: 15 residues. Losses at the gene ends were 5 bases for V and 0 bases for J; bases not matched to a gene: 6. Per the germline V gene, CDR1 is SGHTA and CDR2 is FQGNSA. The CDR3 DNA follows: TGTGCCAGCAGCCCCAGGGACAGTACTAACTATGGCTACACCTTC. It encodes CASSPRDSTNYGYTF.

The V call is TRBV5-4, the J call TRBJ2-5, with TRBD2 matching 11 bases. CDR3 length equals 14 residues. The germline V gene has CDR1 SGHNT and CDR2 YYREEE (reference sequence). The V segment lost 5 bases and the J segment 1 base; nucleotides outside the gene matches: 1. The CDR3 region has the DNA TGTGCCAGCAGTCTAGCGGGGGGCCAAGAGACCCAGTACTTC. The encoded protein is CASSLAGGQETQYF.

The rearrangement links TRBV7-3 to TRBJ1-1, with D hard to call. Germline CDR1 and CDR2: SGHTA and FQGTGA. The V and J ends lost 8 bases and 6 bases respectively, with 13 bases between them. This CDR3 is built from 12 residues. For the CDR3, the DNA is TGTGCCAGCGTCGGGGTAGACTCTGAAGCTTTCTTT. It codes for CASVGVDSEAFF.

The rearrangement joins TRBV19 to TRBJ1-1; D call uncertain. V was clipped by 8 bases and J by 1 base, with 14 bases between them. Per the germline V gene, CDR1 is LNHDA and CDR2 is SQIVND (reference sequence). This CDR3 has 14 residues. The CDR3 region has the DNA TGTGCCAGTTTTCAGTGGGCCGGGAACACTGAAGCTTTCTTT. Translated: CASFQWAGNTEAFF.

This clone was observed a few times. The chain combines TRBV5-1 with TRBJ1-2; D uncertain. The germline CDR1 and CDR2 sequences are SGHRS and YFSETQ. V was clipped by 4 bases and J by 2 bases, with 15 bases between them. There are 15 residues in the CDR3. CDR3 protein: CASSADSRSNYGYTF. CDR3 DNA sequence: TGCGCCAGCAGCGCTGACTCGAGATCCAACTATGGCTACACCTTC.

V gene TRBV18 combines with J gene TRBJ1-2; TRBD1 aligns across 8 bases. Per the germline V gene, CDR1 is KGHSH and CDR2 is LQKENI. V lost 2 bases and J lost 4; bases outside the gene matches: 9. There are 16 residues in the CDR3. This CDR3 reads CASSPRTGLVGYGYTF. As DNA, the CDR3 is TGTGCCAGCTCACCAAGGACAGGGTTAGTTGGCTATGGCTACACCTTC.

This clone was recorded only once. This rearrangement joins TRBV6-5 to TRBJ2-5; TRBD1 is a possible D gene (6 bases). The CDR3 consists of 15 residues. Deletions cut 0 bases from V and 5 bases from J, with 13 bases between. Germline V gene data show CDR1 as MNHEY and CDR2 as SVGAGI. This CDR3 is CASSYSYRVSETQYF. The CDR3 DNA follows: TGTGCCAGCAGTTACTCCTACAGGGTCTCCGAGACCCAGTACTTC.